A single sample gave rise to the 9 T cell receptor beta chains below, sequenced in a study of metastatic and nonmetastatic thyroid tumors. Treatment of any kind had been given to no patient before thyroid surgery. MiXCR reprocessed the PCR reads for TCRdb. Of roughly 46,000 clones in the sample, about 22% were seen once. Material: blood. The receptors shown here come from a male donor with papillary thyroid cancer or a benign thyroid nodule (not recorded which). Some clones in this sample may be carry-over from other donors' samples.

This clone was recorded at least ten times. The genes are TRBV6-1 and TRBJ2-1, with no clear D. CDR1 is MNHNS and CDR2 is SASEGT in the germline V gene. CDR3 length equals 14 residues. The V and J ends lost 6 bases and 0 bases respectively, with 9 bases between them. CDR3 loop: CASSGFSSYNEQFF. The CDR3 DNA reads as TGTGCCAGCAGCGGATTTAGCTCCTACAATGAGCAGTTCTTC.

The chain is built from TRBV19 and TRBJ2-7, with 8 bases aligning to TRBD2. This CDR3 region has 18 residues. In germline, CDR1 is LNHDA, CDR2 SQIVND (reference sequence). Trimming cost V 5 bases and J 2 bases; bases outside gene matches: 17. The CDR3 DNA is TGTGCCAGTAGTGAGGGACTAGGGTCGACTAGTCGGGCCTACGAGCAGTACTTC. Translation gives CASSEGLGSTSRAYEQYF.

This clone was observed a handful of times. V is TRBV19 and J is TRBJ2-3; D uncertain. The length of the CDR3 is 13 residues. V dropped 5 bases and J dropped 4 bases, with 10 bases sitting between them. Germline CDR1 and CDR2: LNHDA and SQIVND (reference sequence). This CDR3 reads CASSWWVSDTQYF. The CDR3 nucleotides read TGTGCCAGTAGTTGGTGGGTTTCAGATACGCAGTATTTT.

The V and J genes are TRBV6-1 and TRBJ2-7; D gene uncertain. Trimming took 2 bases from V and 0 from J, leaving 11 bases between them. The CDR3 contains 15 residues. Germline-derived CDR1 and CDR2 are MNHNS and SASEGT. The CDR3 DNA follows: TGTGCCAGCAGTGAACTGGGATTGAGCTCCTACGAGCAGTACTTC. Translated, it gives CASSELGLSSYEQYF.

The table lists this clone with many counts. This chain uses TRBV6-5 with TRBJ2-7, with a possible D match to TRBD1 (5 bases). The CDR3 contains 14 residues. Trimming removed 2 bases from V and 7 bases from J, with 15 bases in between. CDR1 MNHEY and CDR2 SVGAGI come from the germline V gene. CDR3: CASSYGAGNKEQYF. In DNA form, the CDR3 reads TGTGCCAGCAGTTACGGCGCAGGGAACAAGGAGCAGTACTTC.

In its sample, this clone was seen many times. The V gene is TRBV12-3 or TRBV12-4, the J gene TRBJ1-5; D remains ambiguous. The CDR3 consists of 14 residues. The V gene lost 2 bases and the J gene lost 4 bases, with 9 bases spanning the gap. For the CDR3, the DNA is TGTGCCAGCAGTTTAACCTCCAGGAATCAGCCCCAGCATTTT. Its protein product is CASSLTSRNQPQHF.

This clone was detected many times. Other DNA sequences of this sample code for an identical CDR3. The chain uses TRBV9 and TRBJ2-1; TRBD2 agrees at 10 bases. The CDR3 covers 18 residues. Germline CDR1 and CDR2: SGDLS and YYNGEE. The J segment lost 4 bases and the V segment lost 3 bases, leaving 13 bases of the junction unmatched. CDR3: CASSAGPLSGRGYNEQFF. CDR3 coding DNA: TGTGCCAGCAGCGCTGGGCCCCTCAGCGGGAGGGGGTACAATGAGCAGTTCTTC.

V and J are TRBV6-1 and TRBJ2-1; tentatively, D is TRBD2 (5 bases). From germline, CDR1 is MNHNS and CDR2 SASEGT. There are 13 residues in the CDR3. With 10 bases removed from V and 8 bases from J, the gap between germline ends came to 18 bases. Here the CDR3 reads CAIPGSLPHEQFF. CDR3 bases: TGTGCCATCCCGGGATCTCTCCCCCATGAGCAGTTCTTC.

This clone was seen many times. DNA of the CDR3: TGTGCCAGCAGTGCCCGGGACTCGGGTAGAGAGACCCAGTACTTC. Its protein is CASSARDSGRETQYF. This chain joins TRBV6-1 and TRBJ2-5; a weak D match, TRBD2 (6 bases). Germline V CDR1 and CDR2: MNHNS, SASEGT. V was shortened by 4 bases and J by 4 bases, with 16 bases between the two germline ends. CDR3 size: 15 residues.